This T cell receptor (beta chain) was recorded in a study of shared clonotypes between healthy human individuals. Each of the donors was a healthy adult who was HIV-negative and had not had a recent acute infection or vaccination. The V gene lost 5 bases and the J gene lost 8 bases, with 15 bases spanning the gap. CDR3 length: 12 amino acids. From germline, CDR1 is SQVTM and CDR2 ANQGSEA. The authors split each subset's genomic DNA evenly across several immunoSEQ plates. Sequencing was performed with immunoSEQ multiplex PCR; in TCRdb, only in-frame clones are kept and a portion is missing. The table has about 2.3 million clones, 85% to 95% seen once.

The rearrangement links TRBV29-1 to TRBJ1-2; D is ambiguous. Sequencing was performed on naive CD4+ T cells from PBMCs. Noted subset: CD45RA+ positively selected. This sequence was found in a man between 18 and 29 years old in good health. Some clones in this sample may be carry-over from other donors' samples. The CDR3 protein is CSVRERSGGYTF. The CDR3 DNA reads as TGCAGCGTTAGGGAGAGGTCCGGGGGCTACACCTTC.